Shown below are 21 T cell receptor beta chains from a single sample sequenced in a study. Profiled with immunoSEQ multiplex PCR; TCRdb holds only in-frame clones, not every one. The sample yields about 68,000 clones, 80% to 95% seen once. Sequencing input: PBMCs. These receptors originate from a man aged 40-49 years with rheumatoid arthritis.

This clone was seen a handful of times. The chain has TRBV27 and TRBJ1-3; D unresolved. This CDR3 comprises 15 residues. Germline CDR1 is MNHEY and CDR2 is SMNVEV (reference sequence). The V end was cut by 3 bases, the J end by 0 bases, with 9 bases between. The CDR3 DNA reads TGTGCCAGCAGTTTCTCGGGGAACTCTGGAAACACCATATATTTT. This gives the protein CASSFSGNSGNTIYF.

The chain is built from TRBV4-2 and TRBJ2-7; D gene uncertain. The CDR3 has 12 amino acids. Germline loops: CDR1 LGHNA, CDR2 YNFKEQ. V lost 0 bases and J 4 bases, leaving 4 bases between the germline ends. Here the CDR3 reads CASSQDRYEQYF. The CDR3 coding sequence is TGTGCCAGCAGCCAAGATCGGTACGAGCAGTACTTC.

The chain joins TRBV18 to TRBJ1-3; D gene uncertain. Trimming left V 2 bases short and J 4 bases short, with 3 bases between. Germline V lookup: CDR1 KGHSH, CDR2 LQKENI. The CDR3 extends over 12 amino acids. DNA for the CDR3: TGTGCCAGCTCACCAGACGGAAACACCATATATTTT. It codes for CASSPDGNTIYF.

The rearrangement uses TRBV7-2 and TRBJ2-2; D gene uncertain. V was trimmed by 0 bases and J by 4 bases, leaving 9 bases between them. Germline V gene sequence: CDR1 SGHTA, CDR2 FQGNSA. CDR3 size: 15 residues. CDR3 region: CASSLAGLFTGELFF. The CDR3 nucleotides are TGTGCCAGCAGCTTAGCAGGCTTATTCACCGGGGAGCTGTTTTTT.

The gene calls are TRBV15 and TRBJ2-5; no clear D. The CDR3 spans 13 residues. Deletions cut 3 bases from V and 3 bases from J, with 8 bases between. Germline CDR1 LNHNV, CDR2 YYDKDF (reference sequence). In nucleotides, the CDR3 is TGTGCCACCAGCAGGGAACCCAAAGAGACCCAGTACTTC. Its protein is CATSREPKETQYF.

V is TRBV6-4 and J is TRBJ2-1; perhaps TRBD2 as D (5 bases). From germline, CDR1 is MRHNA and CDR2 SNTAGT. Trimming removed 2 bases at V and 8 bases at J, with 7 bases between. CDR3 length: 12 amino acids. CDR3 amino acids: CASSDAGYEQFF. The CDR3 nucleotides are TGTGCCAGCAGTGACGCGGGCTATGAGCAGTTCTTC.

The chain carries TRBV6-5 and TRBJ1-5; D gene ambiguous. The germline V gene has CDR1 MNHEY and CDR2 SVGAGI. CDR3 size: 14 residues. Deletions cut 0 bases from V and 1 base from J, with 4 bases between. In DNA form, the CDR3 reads TGTGCCAGCAGTTACTCCACGAGCAATCAGCCCCAGCATTTT. This encodes CASSYSTSNQPQHF.

V usage is TRBV6-1 and J usage is TRBJ2-7, with D perhaps TRBD2 (5 bases). This CDR3 is 13 amino acids long. Germline CDR1 is MNHNS and CDR2 is SASEGT. Trimming removed 3 bases from V and 6 bases from J, with 12 bases in between. CDR3 sequence reads: CASSERDRSEQYF. DNA of the CDR3: TGTGCCAGCAGTGAGAGGGATCGGAGCGAGCAGTACTTC.

V gene TRBV2 combines with J gene TRBJ1-2, with 9 bases that match TRBD1. CDR3 length equals 13 residues. With V trimmed by 11 bases and J by 7 bases, 11 bases remained unmatched. Germline CDR1 and CDR2: SNHLY and FYNNEI. CDR3 in amino acids: CAGPGTGIGGYTF. The CDR3 coding sequence is TGTGCCGGACCCGGGACAGGGATCGGTGGCTACACCTTC. Filled out from reference TRBV2 and TRBJ1-2, the complete variable domain reads EPEVTQTPSHQVTQMGQEVILRCVPISNHLYFYWYRQILGQKVEFLVSFYNNEISEKSEIFDDQFSVERPDGSNFTLKIRSTKLEDSAMYFCAGPGTGIGGYTFGSGTRLTVV.

The chain uses TRBV7-2 and TRBJ2-6; no definite D call. The ends were cut back, 5 bases at V and 0 bases at J, with 5 bases in the middle. CDR3 size: 14 residues. CDR1 is SGHTA and CDR2 is FQGNSA in the germline V gene. The CDR3 sequence: CASSLPSGANVLTF. DNA for the CDR3: TGTGCCAGCAGCCTGCCCTCTGGGGCCAACGTCCTGACTTTC. The complete variable domain, with remaining parts taken from reference TRBV7-2 and TRBJ2-6, reads GAGVSQSPSNKVTEKGKDVELRCDPISGHTALYWYRQSLGQGLEFLIYFQGNSAPDKSGLPSDRFSAERTGGSVSTLTIQRTQQEDSAVYLCASSLPSGANVLTFGAGSRLTVL.

This CDR3 is CSANDRDGYTF. The CDR3 bases are TGCAGTGCAAATGACAGGGACGGCTACACCTTC. The rearrangement uses TRBV20-1 and TRBJ1-2, with TRBD1 matching 7 bases. The CDR3 covers 11 residues. V lost 6 bases and J lost 8; bases outside the gene matches: 6. Germline CDR1 is DFQATT and CDR2 is SNEGSKA (reference sequence).

This rearrangement joins TRBV11-2 to TRBJ2-3; a possible D gene is TRBD1 (7 bases). The CDR3 runs to 19 residues. CDR1 and CDR2 (germline): SGHAT, FQNNGV. Trimming removed 0 bases at V and 3 bases at J, with 22 bases between. This CDR3 reads CASSLDQTSGGGRTDTQYF. The CDR3 DNA is TGTGCCAGCAGCTTAGATCAGACCTCAGGGGGAGGAAGGACAGATACGCAGTATTTT.

The rearrangement joins TRBV10-2 to TRBJ2-5; no firm D call. The germline V and J ends were trimmed by 3 bases and 0 bases, with 14 bases remaining between them. CDR1 and CDR2 from the germline V gene are WSHSY and SAAADI. The CDR3 has 16 amino acids. The CDR3 protein is CASSEIIATDQETQYF. The CDR3 DNA is TGCGCCAGCAGTGAAATTATTGCCACCGACCAAGAGACCCAGTACTTC.

The chain is built from TRBV15 and TRBJ1-6; D is ambiguous. This CDR3 has 14 amino acids. Trimming took 3 bases from V and 14 from J, leaving 17 bases between them. Germline CDR1 is LNHNV and CDR2 is YYDKDF (reference sequence). CDR3 DNA: TGTGCCACCAGCAGTCGGGATCATCAATTCACCCTCCACTTT. It specifies CATSSRDHQFTLHF.

The chain is built from TRBV15 and TRBJ2-5; D gene unclear. V was clipped by 0 bases and J by 4 bases, with 12 bases between them. The CDR3 is made up of 15 amino acids. Germline assignment: CDR1 LNHNV and CDR2 YYDKDF (reference sequence). CDR3 bases: TGTGCCACCAGCAGAGACTCCGGAGCCCCAGAGACCCAGTACTTC. Encoded protein: CATSRDSGAPETQYF.

This rearrangement joins TRBV9 to TRBJ2-5; 12 bases line up with TRBD1. The CDR3 length is 16 residues. J was trimmed by 5 bases and V by 3 bases; bases with no gene match: 8. Germline CDR1 and CDR2: SGDLS and YYNGEE. The chain's CDR3 is CASSAGGTGGSETQYF. The CDR3 region has the DNA TGTGCCAGCAGCGCAGGCGGGACAGGGGGCTCGGAGACCCAGTACTTC.

The chain combines TRBV3-1 (or the pseudogene TRBV3-2) with TRBJ2-7; D ambiguous. The germline V gene encodes CDR1 LGHDT and CDR2 YNNKEL (reference sequence). V lost 3 bases, J lost 1 base, and 7 bases lay in between. CDR3 size: 13 residues. CDR3 nucleotide sequence: TGTGCCAGCAGCCACAGACTTTCCTACGAGCAGTACTTC. Translating it yields CASSHRLSYEQYF.

The chain recombines TRBV6-5 with TRBJ1-2; 7 bases fit TRBD1. The CDR3 contains 14 residues. Germline V gives CDR1 MNHEY, CDR2 SVGAGI. Trimming removed 3 bases from V and 2 bases from J; junction bases left unmatched: 3. CDR3 in amino acids: CASSYQGQNYGYTF. DNA for the CDR3: TGTGCCAGCAGTTATCAGGGACAGAACTATGGCTACACCTTC.

The chain couples TRBV3-1 (or the pseudogene TRBV3-2) to TRBJ2-7; a weak D match, TRBD2 (7 bases). The ends were cut back, 0 bases at V and 0 bases at J, with 15 bases in the middle. The CDR3 spans 17 residues. Germline CDR1 is LGHDT and CDR2 is YNNKEL (reference sequence). CDR3 amino acids: CASSQDRGGVSSYEQYF. The CDR3, as DNA: TGTGCCAGCAGCCAAGATAGGGGGGGTGTTAGCTCCTACGAGCAGTACTTC.

The chain is built from TRBV5-4 and TRBJ2-6, with TRBD1 matching over 9 bases. Losses at the gene ends were 3 bases for V and 1 base for J; bases not matched to a gene: 8. CDR3 size: 18 residues. Germline CDR1 and CDR2: SGHNT and YYREEE (reference sequence). CDR3 DNA sequence: TGTGCCAGCAGCTCATACCGGGACAGGGTATCTGGGGCCAACGTCCTGACTTTC. This encodes CASSSYRDRVSGANVLTF.

The rearrangement joins TRBV19 to TRBJ2-2, with TRBD1 matching 9 bases. The CDR3 sequence is 15 residues long. Germline CDR1 is LNHDA and CDR2 is SQIVND (reference sequence). The J segment lost 5 bases and the V segment lost 2 bases, leaving 3 bases of the junction unmatched. The CDR3 DNA sequence: TGTGCCAGTAGTATAATCGACAGGGGGACCGGGGAGCTGTTTTTT. Protein: CASSIIDRGTGELFF.